The rows below give T cell receptor beta chains drawn from one sample of a study of T cells after somatic rescue of genetic block. Assay used: immunoSEQ multiplex PCR; TCRdb lists only in-frame clones, some missing. The sample includes approximately 88,000 clones, 90% seen only once; the top ten take around 1.5%. The sequenced material came from peripheral blood mononuclear cells (PBMCs). The origin of the receptors is a young woman. The CDR3 runs from the conserved cysteine through the conserved F or W. The order of the fields is V gene, CDR3 length, CDR3 protein.

TRBV7-3	17	CASSSGPGTGNYNEQFF
TRBV5-1	13	CASSLGQDYGYTF
TRBV7-9	16	CASSLGRGLGANVLTF
TRBV4-3	15	CASSQYSGGGYGYTF
TRBV6-5	13	CASSSGLNTEAFF
TRBV18	11	CASSLNTEAFF
TRBV18	16	CASSPPDWGSHQPQHF
TRBV7-9	15	CASSSIWDNAYEQYF
TRBV6-4	14	CASSDDGFTDAQYF
TRBV21-1	14	CASSKHSFFYGYTF
TRBV28	15	CASTRRPGIGQPQHF
TRBV7-8	12	CASSLTGAEAFF
TRBV19	16	CASSIVSGRATGELFF
TRBV6-4	15	CASSDTGGPSGELFF
TRBV19	13	CASSMAGLQPQHF
TRBV7-8	14	CASRPSGNSYEQYF
TRBV7-9	13	CASSQQGYTEAFF
TRBV7-9	17	CASEGGELGVHLDTQYF
TRBV7-6	15	CASSLFAGSTDTQYF
TRBV6-1	13	CASLTRDQETQYF
TRBV30	16	CAWSVGAGSGANVLTF
TRBV4-1	17	CASSPRTSGSSYNEQFF
TRBV4-1	15	CASSQGSAPSYEQYF
TRBV10-3	15	CAISAPDRATGELFF
TRBV30	15	CAWSRQGARGNTIYF
TRBV6-6	15	CASSYPGQGWEKLFF
TRBV19	13	CASSIGQGGEQFF
TRBV5-1	16	CASSLLGVTNTGELFF
TRBV10-2	16	CASSGTARPSTDTQYF
TRBV6-4	14	CATATSGNYNEQFF
TRBV30	13	CAWSVSANTEAFF
TRBV9	17	CASSVVPDSSSYNEQFF
TRBV18	15	CASSQQVNSYNEQFF